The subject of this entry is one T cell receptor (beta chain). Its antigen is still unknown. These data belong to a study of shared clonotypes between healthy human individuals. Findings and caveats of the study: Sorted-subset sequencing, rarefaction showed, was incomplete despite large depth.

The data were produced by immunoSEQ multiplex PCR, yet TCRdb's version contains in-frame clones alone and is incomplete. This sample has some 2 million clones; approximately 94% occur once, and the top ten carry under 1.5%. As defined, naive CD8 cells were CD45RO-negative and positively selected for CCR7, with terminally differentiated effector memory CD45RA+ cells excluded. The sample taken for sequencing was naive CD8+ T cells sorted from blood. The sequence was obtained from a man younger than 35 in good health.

The CDR3 DNA reads TGTGCCAGCACCCCGGGCAATGAGCAGTTCTTC. Translated, it gives CASTPGNEQFF. The V and J genes are TRBV7-9 and TRBJ2-1; D gene unclear. There are 11 residues in the CDR3. The V gene lost 7 bases and the J gene lost 6 bases, with 7 bases spanning the gap. Germline lookup yields CDR1 SEHNR and CDR2 FQNEAQ (reference sequence). The full variable domain, rest sourced from reference TRBV7-9 and TRBJ2-1, is DTGVSQNPRHKITKRGQNVTFRCDPISEHNRLYWYRQTLGQGPEFLTYFQNEAQLEKSRLLSDRFSAERPKGSFSTLEIQRTEQGDSAMYLCASTPGNEQFFGPGTRLTVL.